This record looks at one TCR beta chain sequence and its context. Its antigen target is currently unknown. Base qualities are not at hand, and no much larger clone is one base apart. This entry is derived from a study of blood T cell repertoires in COVID-19 (dated by TCRdb to about 2020). With regard to the full study: Samples covering the acute and convalescent phases of COVID-19 were provided by collaborators in the United States, Italy and Spain. The material from the prospective study consisted of cDNA or gDNA derived from T cells, B-cell-depleted T cells, or PBMCs. The dataset comprised deeply sampled blood TCRbeta repertoires from subjects exposed to, actively infected with, or recovered from COVID-19. A freely available public database, intended as a resource for researchers studying the immune response to SARS-CoV-2, is where the repertoires were released. The samples were drawn from two sources: the first 160 participants of the ongoing ImmuneRACE study, and 1,000 to 1,500 subjects contributed by 6 global collaborators. The sample metadata nearly always contained a de-identified subject ID, COVID-19 status, age in years and sex. Where HLA class I and class II types were available, the types were taken from metadata supplied by the sample provider, not from assay-based typing.

The collaborating institutions used their own protocols to collect whole blood in K2EDTA tubes. For TCRbeta analysis, collaborator samples were shipped as frozen whole blood, as isolated PBMCs, or as DNA extracted from either sample type. Study-wide findings and limitations: Clinical and demographic metadata were provided uncurated, with the amount varying by source and participant.

TCRbeta CDR3 regions were amplified from genomic DNA by means of the immunoSEQ Assay, a bias-controlled multiplex PCR. For the original study's pipeline: The number of nucleated cells in each sample was estimated from the amplification of reference gene primers within the assay. To quantify the absolute abundance of each unique TCRbeta CDR3 rearrangement, sequence reads were collapsed and filtered. For each sample, productive Simpson clonality was calculated as the square root of Simpson's diversity index across productive rearrangements. TCRdb limited this immuneACCESS table to in-frame rearrangements with V and J called. A share of clones is missing; checked studies link under half to unresolved V genes, and the rest is unexplained. That table furnishes V, J and clone size, whereas the DNA furnished D and trimming. Counted in this sample were about 74,000 clones; roughly 78% of them appeared once. The top ten hold 7% to 9% of the sample.

The germline V gene specifies SGHRS as CDR1 and YFSETQ as CDR2. Including the terminal cysteine and phenylalanine, the CDR3 comprises 16 residues. Just CDR3 DNA is preserved here, 48 bases in frame from base 1. Trimming takes 3 bases from V and 1 base from J, and the germline ends sit 17 bases apart. What was sequenced was peripheral blood. The origin of this receptor is a human donor in a cohort sampled during active COVID-19. This chain is built from TRBV5-1 and TRBJ2-7; possibly the D gene is TRBD2, per 6 matching bases. DNA sequence: TGCGCCAGCAGCTCGGAGGGCGGACTCCAATCCTACGAGCAGTACTTC. This gives the protein CASSSEGGLQSYEQYF.